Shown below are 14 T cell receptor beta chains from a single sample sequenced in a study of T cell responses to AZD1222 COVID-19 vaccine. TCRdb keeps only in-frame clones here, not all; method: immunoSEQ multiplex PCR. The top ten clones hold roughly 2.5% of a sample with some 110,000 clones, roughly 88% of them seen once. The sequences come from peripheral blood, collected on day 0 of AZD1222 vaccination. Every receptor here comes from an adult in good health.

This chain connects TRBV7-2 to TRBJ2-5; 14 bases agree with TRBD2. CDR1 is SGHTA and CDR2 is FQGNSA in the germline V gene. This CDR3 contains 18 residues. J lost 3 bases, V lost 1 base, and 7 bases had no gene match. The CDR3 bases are TGTGCCAGCAGCTTAGGGGGACTAGCGGGAGCGGGGGAAGAGACCCAGTACTTC. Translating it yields CASSLGGLAGAGEETQYF.

The CDR3 here is CASSTGTESYNEQFF. The CDR3 DNA follows: TGTGCCAGCAGCACCGGGACCGAAAGCTACAATGAGCAGTTCTTC. The V gene is TRBV11-2, the J gene TRBJ2-1, with D possibly called TRBD1 or TRBD2 (5 bases each). V lost 5 bases and J 3 bases, leaving 14 bases between the germline ends. The CDR3 is 15 residues long. The germline V gene encodes CDR1 SGHAT and CDR2 FQNNGV. Based on the CDR3 plus reference TRBV11-2 and TRBJ2-1, the full variable domain is EAGVAQSPRYKIIEKRQSVAFWCNPISGHATLYWYQQILGQGPKLLIQFQNNGVVDDSQLPKDRFSAERLKGVDSTLKIQPAKLEDSAVYLCASSTGTESYNEQFFGPGTRLTVL.

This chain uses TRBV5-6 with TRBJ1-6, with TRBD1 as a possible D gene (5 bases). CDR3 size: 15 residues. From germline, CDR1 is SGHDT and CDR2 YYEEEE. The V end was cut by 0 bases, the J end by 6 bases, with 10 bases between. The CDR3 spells CASSLDQGFNSPLHF. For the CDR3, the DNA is TGTGCCAGCAGCTTGGATCAGGGCTTTAATTCACCCCTCCACTTT.

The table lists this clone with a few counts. In DNA form, the CDR3 reads TGTGCCAGCAGTCCCTTATCAGGGGAGCAGTTCTTC. This sequence encodes CASSPLSGEQFF. This rearrangement joins TRBV28 to TRBJ2-1; D is perhaps TRBD1 (5 bases). The CDR3 is made up of 12 amino acids. V lost 5 bases to trimming and J lost 10 bases, with 12 bases between them. Germline-derived CDR1 and CDR2 are MDHEN and SYDVKM.

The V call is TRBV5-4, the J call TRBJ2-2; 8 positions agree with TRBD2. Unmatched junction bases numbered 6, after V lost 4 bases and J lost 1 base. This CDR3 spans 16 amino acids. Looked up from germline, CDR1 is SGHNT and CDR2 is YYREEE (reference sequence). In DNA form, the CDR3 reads TGTGCCAGCAGCCCGAATAGCGGGATGAACACCGGGGAGCTGTTTTTT. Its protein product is CASSPNSGMNTGELFF.

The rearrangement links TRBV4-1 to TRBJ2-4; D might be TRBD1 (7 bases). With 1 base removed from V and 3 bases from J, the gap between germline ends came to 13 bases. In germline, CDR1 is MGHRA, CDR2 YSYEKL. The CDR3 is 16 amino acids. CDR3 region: CASSQGSQGGKNIQYF. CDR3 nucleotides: TGCGCCAGCAGCCAAGGGTCTCAGGGGGGCAAAAACATTCAGTACTTC.

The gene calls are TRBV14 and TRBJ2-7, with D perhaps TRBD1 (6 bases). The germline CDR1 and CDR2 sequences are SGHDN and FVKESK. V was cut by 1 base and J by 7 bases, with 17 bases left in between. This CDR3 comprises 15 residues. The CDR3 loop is CASSQAYRAAGEQYF. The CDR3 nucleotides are TGTGCCAGCAGCCAAGCATACAGGGCGGCGGGTGAGCAGTACTTC. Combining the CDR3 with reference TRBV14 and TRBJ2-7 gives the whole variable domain EAGVTQFPSHSVIEKGQTVTLRCDPISGHDNLYWYRRVMGKEIKFLLHFVKESKQDESGMPNNRFLAERTGGTYSTLKVQPAELEDSGVYFCASSQAYRAAGEQYFGPGTRLTVT.

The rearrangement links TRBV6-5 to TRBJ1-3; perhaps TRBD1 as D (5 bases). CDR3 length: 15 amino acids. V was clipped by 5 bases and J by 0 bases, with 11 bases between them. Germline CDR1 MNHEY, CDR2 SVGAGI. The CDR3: CASSTDRVSGNTIYF. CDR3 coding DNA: TGTGCCAGCAGTACCGACAGAGTCTCTGGAAACACCATATATTTT.

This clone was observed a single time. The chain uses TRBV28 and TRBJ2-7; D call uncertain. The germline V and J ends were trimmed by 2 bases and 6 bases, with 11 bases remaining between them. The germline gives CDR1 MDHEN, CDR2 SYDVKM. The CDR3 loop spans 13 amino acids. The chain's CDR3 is CASSLGRLGEQYF. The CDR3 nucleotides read TGTGCCAGCAGTTTAGGCCGCCTAGGCGAGCAGTACTTC. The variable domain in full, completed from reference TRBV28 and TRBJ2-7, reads DVKVTQSSRYLVKRTGEKVFLECVQDMDHENMFWYRQDPGLGLRLIYFSYDVKMKEKGDIPEGYSVSREKKERFSLILESASTNQTSMYLCASSLGRLGEQYFGPGTRLTVT.

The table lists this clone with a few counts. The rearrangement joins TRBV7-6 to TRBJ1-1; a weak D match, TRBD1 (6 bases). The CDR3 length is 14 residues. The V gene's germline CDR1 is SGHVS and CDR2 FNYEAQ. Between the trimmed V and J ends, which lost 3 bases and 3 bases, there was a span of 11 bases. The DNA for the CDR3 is TGTGCCAGCAGCTTCATCTACAGGGACACTGAAGCTTTCTTT. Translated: CASSFIYRDTEAFF.

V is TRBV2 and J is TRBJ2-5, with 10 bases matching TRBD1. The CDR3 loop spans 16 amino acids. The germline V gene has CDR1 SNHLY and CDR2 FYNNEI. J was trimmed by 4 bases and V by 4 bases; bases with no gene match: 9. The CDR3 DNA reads TGTGCCAGCAGTGCCCGACAGGGGGCGGAATCAGAGACCCAGTACTTC. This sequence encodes CASSARQGAESETQYF.

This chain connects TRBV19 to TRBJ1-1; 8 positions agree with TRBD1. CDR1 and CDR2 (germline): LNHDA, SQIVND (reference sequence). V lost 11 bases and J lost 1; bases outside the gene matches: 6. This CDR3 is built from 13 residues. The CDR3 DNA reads TGTGCCGCCCAGGACAGGGCGAACACTGAAGCTTTCTTT. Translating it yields CAAQDRANTEAFF.

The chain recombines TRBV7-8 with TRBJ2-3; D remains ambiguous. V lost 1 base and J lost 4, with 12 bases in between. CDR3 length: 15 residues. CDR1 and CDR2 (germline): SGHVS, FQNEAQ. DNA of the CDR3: TGTGCCAGCAGCTTAGTCGGCCGGCCTGCAGATACGCAGTATTTT. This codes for CASSLVGRPADTQYF.

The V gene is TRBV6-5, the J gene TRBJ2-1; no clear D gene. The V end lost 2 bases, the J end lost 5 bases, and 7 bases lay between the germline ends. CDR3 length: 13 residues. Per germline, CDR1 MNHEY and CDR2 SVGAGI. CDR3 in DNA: TGTGCCAGCAGTTACAGGTCGGACAATGAGCAGTTCTTC. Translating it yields CASSYRSDNEQFF.